This T cell receptor beta chain comes out of a study of blood T cell repertoires in COVID-19. At the level of the study: Researchers got acute and convalescent COVID-19 samples from the United States, Italy and Spain. The analysed material was cDNA or gDNA that came from T cells, B-cell-depleted T cells, or PBMCs.

From germline, CDR1 is SGHNT and CDR2 YYREEE (reference sequence). The CDR3 has 16 amino acids. Trimming shortened V by 0 bases and J by 0 bases, and 11 bases separated the two germline ends. Per the study methods: Amplifying reference gene primers gave estimates of nucleated cell counts. This table comes from immunoSEQ multiplex PCR, and its TCRdb copy is limited to in-frame clones, with some not included. V and J calls and clone size follow that table, whereas D and trimming were derived from the DNA. The repertoire holds just over 85,000 clones, with 80% to 90% as singletons. Sequences were obtained from peripheral blood. The chain joins TRBV5-4 to TRBJ2-3, with a tentative D call TRBD2 (5 bases). The receptor was isolated from a man aged 50 to 60 with acute or convalescent COVID-19. The CDR3 region is CASSLAQRTSTDTQYF. DNA of the CDR3: TGTGCCAGCAGCTTGGCCCAGCGGACTAGCACAGATACGCAGTATTTT.